Below are 30 T cell receptor beta chains sequenced from a single sample in a study of OX40 agonist ivuxolimab in advanced cancers. Assay used: immunoSEQ multiplex PCR; TCRdb lists only in-frame clones, some missing. The sample lists 150,000 to 190,000 clones; approximately 94% were seen once. The sequencing used CD4+ or CD8+ T cells sorted from blood, collected in a trial of the OX40 agonist ivuxolimab. The receptor set was obtained from an adult with an advanced solid tumor such as melanoma, head and neck, liver or kidney cancer.

The rearrangement links TRBV6-1 to TRBJ2-5; weak D call: TRBD1 (5 bases). Looked up from germline, CDR1 is MNHNS and CDR2 is SASEGT. V lost 6 bases, J lost 1 base, and 9 bases lay in between. The CDR3 is made up of 13 amino acids. CDR3 residues: CASRTTAQETQYF. CDR3 bases: TGTGCCAGCAGGACGACAGCCCAAGAGACCCAGTACTTC.

The chain employs TRBV9 and TRBJ2-3, with 8 bases identical to TRBD1. There are 16 residues in the CDR3. V dropped 2 bases and J dropped 2; count of bases not matched to a gene: 7. Per germline, CDR1 SGDLS and CDR2 YYNGEE. The chain's CDR3 is CASSVAWTGTTDTQYF. CDR3 in DNA: TGTGCCAGCAGCGTGGCGTGGACAGGGACCACAGATACGCAGTATTTT. The variable domain in full, with the rest retrieved from reference TRBV9 and TRBJ2-3, is DSGVTQTPKHLITATGQRVTLRCSPRSGDLSVYWYQQSLDQGLQFLIQYYNGEERAKGNILERFSAQQFPDLHSELNLSSLELGDSALYFCASSVAWTGTTDTQYFGPGTRLTVL.

This chain links TRBV19 with TRBJ1-2; D is perhaps TRBD1 (5 bases). Deletions cut 7 bases from V and 5 bases from J, with 20 bases between. Germline V lookup: CDR1 LNHDA, CDR2 SQIVND (reference sequence). The CDR3 is 15 amino acids. DNA for the CDR3: TGTGCCAGTAATGGGGATCGGGCAGGGTGGTATGGCTACACCTTC. Amino acid sequence: CASNGDRAGWYGYTF.

The gene calls are TRBV25-1 and TRBJ2-2, with 10 bases that match TRBD2. CDR1 and CDR2 (germline): MGHDK, SYGVNS. Trimming removed 5 bases from V and 6 bases from J; junction bases left unmatched: 12. This CDR3 is 17 amino acids long. CDR3: CASSTPAGGPSSGELFF. CDR3 bases: TGTGCCAGCAGTACTCCAGCGGGAGGGCCCTCGTCCGGGGAGCTGTTTTTT. The full variable domain, its missing parts supplied by reference TRBV25-1 and TRBJ2-2, is EADIYQTPRYLVIGTGKKITLECSQTMGHDKMYWYQQDPGMELHLIHYSYGVNSTEKGDLSSESTVSRIRTEHFPLTLESARPSHTSQYLCASSTPAGGPSSGELFFGEGSRLTVL.

This rearrangement joins TRBV7-2 to TRBJ1-5; TRBD1 matches 8 bases. Germline CDR1 and CDR2: SGHTA and FQGNSA. V shed 1 base, J shed 3 bases, and the junction held 11 bases outside the gene matches. The CDR3 is 18 amino acids. The CDR3 loop reads CASSLEGTGQGYNQPQHF. The CDR3 DNA sequence: TGTGCCAGCAGCTTAGAGGGAACCGGACAGGGTTACAATCAGCCCCAGCATTTT.

The rearrangement links TRBV7-3 to TRBJ1-1; D is undetermined. This CDR3 has 13 residues. Trimming took 5 bases from V and 4 from J, leaving 11 bases between them. The germline V gene encodes CDR1 SGHTA and CDR2 FQGTGA. As DNA, the CDR3 is TGTGCCAGCAGCCCCCGATCGGGCACTGAAGCTTTCTTT. Its protein is CASSPRSGTEAFF.

The chain has TRBV11-2 and TRBJ2-3, with D unclear. The CDR3 covers 14 residues. V was clipped by 5 bases and J by 1 base, with 10 bases between them. Germline V CDR1 and CDR2: SGHAT, FQNNGV. Here the CDR3 DNA reads TGTGCCAGCAGCGATCATGCGGGCACAGATACGCAGTATTTT. It yields the protein CASSDHAGTDTQYF.

The chain is built from TRBV7-2 and TRBJ2-2; 10 nucleotides agree with TRBD1. With 0 bases clipped from V and 7 bases from J, the junction kept 5 bases outside the gene matches. CDR1 and CDR2 (germline): SGHTA, FQGNSA. This CDR3 is built from 16 residues. The CDR3 loop is CASSLAPGQGGGELFF. The CDR3 DNA is TGTGCCAGCAGCTTAGCGCCCGGACAGGGGGGCGGGGAGCTGTTTTTT.

The chain carries TRBV28 and TRBJ2-2, with a weak D call TRBD1 (5 bases). The CDR3 totals 18 residues. The V end lost 2 bases, the J end lost 0 bases, and 16 bases lay between the germline ends. The germline CDR1 and CDR2 sequences are MDHEN and SYDVKM. The CDR3 region has the DNA TGTGCCAGCAGTTTAAACCCCCCAGGGCCGACGAACACCGGGGAGCTGTTTTTT. It is translated as CASSLNPPGPTNTGELFF. The whole variable domain, filled in from reference TRBV28 and TRBJ2-2, reads DVKVTQSSRYLVKRTGEKVFLECVQDMDHENMFWYRQDPGLGLRLIYFSYDVKMKEKGDIPEGYSVSREKKERFSLILESASTNQTSMYLCASSLNPPGPTNTGELFFGEGSRLTVL.

The chain has TRBV5-4 and TRBJ1-1, with a tentative D call TRBD1 (5 bases). Germline-derived CDR1 and CDR2 are SGHNT and YYREEE (reference sequence). This CDR3 is built from 16 residues. The V end was cut by 1 base, the J end by 5 bases, with 18 bases between. Here the CDR3 reads CASSLSPWGGGTEAFF. The CDR3 DNA is TGTGCCAGCAGCTTGTCCCCTTGGGGGGGAGGGACTGAAGCTTTCTTT.

The chain uses TRBV27 and TRBJ1-2; 7 bases align to TRBD1. The CDR3 has 15 residues. The J segment lost 1 base and the V segment lost 5 bases, leaving 7 bases of the junction unmatched. Germline-derived CDR1 and CDR2 are MNHEY and SMNVEV (reference sequence). CDR3 sequence reads: CASSPTTGRNYGYTF. The CDR3 DNA follows: TGTGCCAGCAGTCCTACGACAGGGCGTAACTATGGCTACACCTTC.

The chain recombines TRBV7-9 with TRBJ1-4; D remains ambiguous. Trimming left V 4 bases short and J 0 bases short, with 12 bases between. The CDR3 is made up of 16 amino acids. The germline V gene encodes CDR1 SEHNR and CDR2 FQNEAQ (reference sequence). In DNA form, the CDR3 reads TGTGCCAGCAGCTCCACCGCTGGGACAACTAATGAAAAACTGTTTTTT. Amino acids: CASSSTAGTTNEKLFF.

The rearrangement uses TRBV2 and TRBJ1-1; the D gene is possibly TRBD1 (6 bases). The V end was cut by 7 bases, the J end by 4 bases, with 7 bases between. CDR1 is SNHLY, CDR2 FYNNEI, per germline. CDR3 length equals 11 residues. In DNA form, the CDR3 reads TGTGCCAGCACAGGGGCCACTGAAGCTTTCTTT. It encodes CASTGATEAFF.

This chain uses TRBV5-4 with TRBJ1-5, with 9 nucleotides matching TRBD1. J lost 6 bases, V lost 0 bases, and 4 bases had no gene match. The CDR3 is 15 amino acids. The germline gives CDR1 SGHNT, CDR2 YYREEE (reference sequence). DNA of the CDR3: TGTGCCAGCAGCTTGGGGACAGGGGAGGGTCAGCCCCAGCATTTT. Translation gives CASSLGTGEGQPQHF.

The chain joins TRBV9 to TRBJ1-5, with D tentatively TRBD1 (5 bases). V lost 0 bases and J 5 bases, leaving 15 bases between the germline ends. CDR1 and CDR2 (germline): SGDLS, YYNGEE. The CDR3 has 16 amino acids. CDR3 coding DNA: TGTGCCAGCAGCGTAGGTTCCGGGGCAGGGCATCAGCCCCAGCATTTT. It translates to CASSVGSGAGHQPQHF. Variable domain in full (rest from reference TRBV9 and TRBJ1-5): DSGVTQTPKHLITATGQRVTLRCSPRSGDLSVYWYQQSLDQGLQFLIQYYNGEERAKGNILERFSAQQFPDLHSELNLSSLELGDSALYFCASSVGSGAGHQPQHFGDGTRLSIL.

The chain is built from TRBV18 and TRBJ1-5; D is uncertain. The CDR3 totals 14 residues. Germline CDR1 is KGHSH and CDR2 is LQKENI. V lost 3 bases to trimming and J lost 2 bases, with 8 bases between them. For the CDR3, the DNA is TGTGCCAGCTCACCTCCCCTAGGCAATCAGCCCCAGCATTTT. Translation: CASSPPLGNQPQHF.

This rearrangement joins TRBV5-1 to TRBJ2-1, with D perhaps given as TRBD1 or TRBD2 (5 bases each). Between the trimmed V and J ends, which lost 4 bases and 3 bases, there was a span of 14 bases. Looked up from germline, CDR1 is SGHRS and CDR2 is YFSETQ. This CDR3 spans 15 amino acids. CDR3 sequence reads: CASSPSLGVYNEQFF. CDR3 DNA sequence: TGCGCCAGCAGCCCAAGTTTGGGGGTCTACAATGAGCAGTTCTTC.

The sample holds one count of this clone. This chain links TRBV28 with TRBJ1-1; TRBD1 agrees at 10 bases. The V segment lost 2 bases and the J segment 5 bases; nucleotides outside the gene matches: 5. The CDR3 contains 15 residues. Looked up from germline, CDR1 is MDHEN and CDR2 is SYDVKM. The CDR3 sequence is CASSLAGQGSTEAFF. The CDR3 DNA reads as TGTGCCAGCAGTTTAGCGGGACAGGGGTCAACTGAAGCTTTCTTT.

The chain recombines TRBV27 with TRBJ2-3; the D is unclear. V was pared by 6 bases and J by 5 bases, with 9 bases between. The CDR3 runs 12 residues. Germline CDR1 reads MNHEY; CDR2 reads SMNVEV (reference sequence). For the CDR3, the DNA is TGTGCCAGCAGGGCCGGCCGAGATACGCAGTATTTT. Amino acids: CASRAGRDTQYF.

This sequence joins TRBV5-8 and TRBJ1-1, with 7 bases matching TRBD1. The germline CDR1 and CDR2 sequences are SGHTS and YDEGEE. This CDR3 region has 14 residues. J was trimmed by 6 bases and V by 1 base; bases with no gene match: 6. The CDR3 is CASSLSGRGSEAFF. DNA of the CDR3: TGTGCCAGCAGCTTGTCGGGCAGGGGGTCTGAAGCTTTCTTT.

The chain uses TRBV2 and TRBJ1-1; 7 bases line up with TRBD1. The V and J ends lost 7 bases and 10 bases, in that order; junction bases with no gene match: 18. This CDR3 is built from 15 residues. Germline V gene data show CDR1 as SNHLY and CDR2 as FYNNEI. DNA for the CDR3: TGTGCCAGCAAGTCACAAGTTGGGACAGACCTAGGAGCTTTCTTT. Amino acids: CASKSQVGTDLGAFF. Looking up the rest from reference TRBV2 and TRBJ1-1 gives the full variable domain: EPEVTQTPSHQVTQMGQEVILRCVPISNHLYFYWYRQILGQKVEFLVSFYNNEISEKSEIFDDQFSVERPDGSNFTLKIRSTKLEDSAMYFCASKSQVGTDLGAFFGQGTRLTVV.

This chain joins TRBV5-1 and TRBJ2-2; D gene ambiguous. V was shortened by 4 bases and J by 9 bases, with 13 bases between the two germline ends. CDR1 and CDR2 (germline): SGHRS, YFSETQ. The CDR3 length is 13 residues. The CDR3 here is CASSLGPPWELFF. CDR3 DNA: TGCGCCAGCAGCCTCGGGCCTCCTTGGGAGCTGTTTTTT.

This clone was recorded a few times. This chain's CDR3 is CASSPPNRVPGTNTGELFF. CDR3 DNA: TGTGCCAGCTCACCTCCAAACAGGGTACCGGGGACAAACACCGGGGAGCTGTTTTTT. The genes are TRBV18 and TRBJ2-2; D perhaps matches TRBD1 (6 bases). Trimming left V 3 bases short and J 2 bases short, with 22 bases between. CDR1 is KGHSH and CDR2 is LQKENI in the germline V gene. This CDR3 is 19 amino acids long.

This clone was recorded once. CDR3 residues: CASSVGGLNNQPQHF. In DNA, the CDR3 is TGTGCCAGCAGCGTAGGAGGGTTAAATAATCAGCCCCAGCATTTT. The V and J genes are TRBV9 and TRBJ1-5; D unresolved. Germline CDR1 is SGDLS and CDR2 is YYNGEE. V lost 0 bases, J lost 4 bases, and 11 bases lay in between. This CDR3 has 15 amino acids.

This CDR3 is CASSREGGDTGELFF. The CDR3 region has the DNA TGTGCCAGCAGCCGGGAGGGGGGGGACACCGGGGAGCTGTTTTTT. V gene TRBV6-6 combines with J gene TRBJ2-2; TRBD2 matches at 8 bases. The germline gives CDR1 MNHNY, CDR2 SVGAGI (reference sequence). This CDR3 region has 15 residues. V lost 6 bases to trimming and J lost 3 bases; unmatched junction nucleotides: 6.

The chain combines TRBV12-5 with TRBJ1-5; no clear D. V dropped 6 bases and J dropped 1 base, with 22 bases sitting between them. Germline-derived CDR1 and CDR2 are LGHNT and FRNRAP. The CDR3 has 18 residues. DNA for the CDR3: TGTGCTAGTGGCCTAACCCCCCCGAGGGTGAGGAGCAATCAGCCCCAGCATTTT. This encodes CASGLTPPRVRSNQPQHF. Looking up the rest from reference TRBV12-5 and TRBJ1-5 gives the full variable domain: DARVTQTPRHKVTEMGQEVTMRCQPILGHNTVFWYRQTMMQGLELLAYFRNRAPLDDSGMPKDRFSAEMPDATLATLKIQPSEPRDSAVYFCASGLTPPRVRSNQPQHFGDGTRLSIL.

The CDR3 spells CASRSRQGTNTGELFF. The CDR3 DNA is TGTGCCAGCAGATCACGGCAGGGTACGAACACCGGGGAGCTGTTTTTT. The chain recombines TRBV7-2 with TRBJ2-2; tentative D call: TRBD1 (5 bases). This CDR3 spans 16 amino acids. CDR1 is SGHTA and CDR2 is FQGNSA in the germline V gene. V was cut by 6 bases and J by 0 bases, with 14 bases left in between.

This clone has just a few counts. This chain joins TRBV9 and TRBJ1-4; D is undetermined. CDR1 SGDLS and CDR2 YYNGEE come from the germline V gene. V was pared by 0 bases and J by 3 bases, with 6 bases between. The CDR3 covers 14 residues. CDR3 DNA sequence: TGTGCCAGCAGCGTAGGAGGACCTAATGAAAAACTGTTTTTT. This gives the protein CASSVGGPNEKLFF.

V and J are TRBV6-5 and TRBJ1-1; D ambiguous. The V gene's germline CDR1 is MNHEY and CDR2 SVGAGI. The CDR3 is 12 residues long. Trimming pared 8 bases from V and 1 base from J, leaving 8 bases between. The DNA for the CDR3 is TGTGCCAGCGCCCACACGAACACTGAAGCTTTCTTT. Protein sequence: CASAHTNTEAFF.

The chain combines TRBV9 with TRBJ1-6; D not certain. V was shortened by 0 bases and J by 1 base, with 2 bases between the two germline ends. CDR1 and CDR2 (germline): SGDLS, YYNGEE. The CDR3 runs 14 residues. CDR3 protein: CASSVDSYNSPLHF. In DNA, the CDR3 is TGTGCCAGCAGCGTAGATTCCTATAATTCACCCCTCCACTTT.